This record looks at one T cell receptor (beta chain) sequence and its context. Germline CDR1 is MNHNS and CDR2 is SASEGT. V lost 0 bases to trimming and J lost 2 bases, with 10 bases between them. The CDR3 is 15 amino acids. The method was immunoSEQ multiplex PCR; TCRdb's version includes in-frame clones alone and lacks a portion of them. The table has 50,000 to 65,000 clones, 85% to 90% seen once. The data stem from a study of blood T cell repertoires in COVID-19. The sequencing input was peripheral blood. This chain uses TRBV6-1 with TRBJ1-2, with D tentatively TRBD1 (6 bases). The TCR was taken from a man aged 50-60 years with active COVID-19. The DNA of the CDR3 is TGTGCCAGCAGTGAAGCGCTTCAGGGGAACTATGGCTACACCTTC. The encoded protein is CASSEALQGNYGYTF.